This T cell receptor beta chain was captured by sequencing in a study of blood T cell repertoires in COVID-19. The CDR3 sequence is 14 residues long. The V end lost 6 bases, the J end lost 5 bases, and 17 bases lay between the germline ends. Germline V CDR1 and CDR2: MNHEY, SVGAGI. Clones were read by immunoSEQ multiplex PCR, and TCRdb kept only the in-frame ones, dropping some. The repertoire holds under 250,000 clones, with approximately 90% as singletons. The sample comprised peripheral blood. This rearrangement joins TRBV6-5 to TRBJ2-7, with TRBD2 as a possible D gene (6 bases). The receptor was isolated from a man aged 45-65 years with COVID-19, enrolled during active disease. As DNA, the CDR3 is TGTGCCAGCAGGTGGGACTCAATAAGCGACGAGCAGTACTTC. Translating it yields CASRWDSISDEQYF.